This is a list of T cell receptor beta chains from one sample in a study of human T cells and chemical hapten exposure. Each CDR3 protein gets one entry after TCRdb re-called the RACE reads with MiXCR. Among about 120,000 distinct CDR3 sequences listed, roughly 13% were seen once. This specimen was whole blood, taken in connection with sensitization to the hapten diphenylcyclopropenone (DPC). The receptors originated from a man between 18 and 35 years old with alopecia areata. Some clones in this sample may be carry-over from other donors' samples. Each CDR3 is given with its conserved first and last residue. D genes are given only for firm matches. Size is omitted from some rows. Given values are once, few, many or a class for expanded clones.

j_call	clone_size	d_call	v_call	cdr3_nt	cdr3_aa
TRBJ2-6	few	TRBD1	TRBV7-8	TGTGCCAGCAGCTTCCGGGACAGGGGACTATCTGGGGCCAACGTCCTGACTTTC	CASSFRDRGLSGANVLTF
TRBJ2-3	NA	NA	TRBV6-4	TGTGCCAGCAGTGCTAACCCTACAGATACGCAGTATTTT	CASSANPTDTQYF
TRBJ2-7	many	NA	TRBV28	TGTGCCAGCAGTCCCTCGACCTACGAGCAGTACTTC	CASSPSTYEQYF
TRBJ2-5	many	NA	TRBV6-5	TGTGCCAGCAGTTACGGTTTTCAAGAGACCCAGTACTTC	CASSYGFQETQYF
TRBJ2-3	few	TRBD2	TRBV6-2/TRBV6-3	TGTGCCAGCAGTCCCTTCAGGACTAGCGGGGGGAAAGATACGCAGTATTTT	CASSPFRTSGGKDTQYF
TRBJ1-5	NA	NA	TRBV7-9	TGTGCCAGCAGCTCGACCCAGGGGCTCGGAAATCAGCCCCAGCATTTT	CASSSTQGLGNQPQHF
TRBJ1-1	many	NA	TRBV10-2	TGCGCCAGCAGTGAGTCGATAGGGGTCGCGGACACTGAAGCTTTCTTT	CASSESIGVADTEAFF
TRBJ1-1	once	TRBD1	TRBV10-3	TGTGCCATCAGACAGGGGGCAGACACTGAAGCTTTCTTT	CAIRQGADTEAFF
TRBJ1-1	few	NA	TRBV19	TGTGCCAGTAGTACCCCCCGGAAGGAGATGAGAACTGAAGCTTTCTTT	CASSTPRKEMRTEAFF
TRBJ2-1	NA	NA	TRBV9	TGTGCCAGCAGCGAGTTCACCTACAATGAGCAGTTCTTC	CASSEFTYNEQFF
TRBJ1-5	few	TRBD1	TRBV2	TGTGCCAGCACGGTGACAGGGCAGGGGAATCAGCCCCAGCATTTT	CASTVTGQGNQPQHF
TRBJ1-1	NA	NA	TRBV12-3/TRBV12-4	TGTGCCAGCAGTATGACAACGGGGCTCACTGAAGCTTTCTTT	CASSMTTGLTEAFF
TRBJ2-5	NA	NA	TRBV3-1	TGTGCCAGCAGCCAGACAGCAGACCAAGAGACCCAGTACTTC	CASSQTADQETQYF
TRBJ2-1	few	TRBD2	TRBV11-2	TGTGCCAGCAGCTTCTCCAGCGGGGGGCACAATGAGCAGTTCTTC	CASSFSSGGHNEQFF
TRBJ2-7	few	NA	TRBV7-2	TGTGCCAGCCGTGAGGGGATGGCCTACGAGCAGTACTTC	CASREGMAYEQYF
TRBJ2-1	NA	NA	TRBV12-3/TRBV12-4	TGTGCCAGCAGTTTCGAAGACCAGAGATACAATGAGCAGTTCTTC	CASSFEDQRYNEQFF
TRBJ2-7	NA	NA	TRBV7-2	TGTGCCAGCAGCTCCCCGAGCAGGGTAGTCCACGAGCAGTACTTC	CASSSPSRVVHEQYF
TRBJ1-6	many	NA	TRBV6-4	TGTGCCAGCAGTGGACAGGCTAATTCACCCCTCCACTTT	CASSGQANSPLHF
TRBJ1-5	many	NA	TRBV6-2/TRBV6-3	TGTGCCAGCAGTTACTCGACGCCAATCAATCAGCCCCAGCATTTT	CASSYSTPINQPQHF
TRBJ2-5	NA	NA	TRBV3-1	TGTGCCAGCAGCCAAGTGGAGCGGGTTGATTTCGCGAAGTACCAAGAGACCCAGTACTTC	CASSQVERVDFAKYQETQYF
TRBJ1-2	few	TRBD1	TRBV12-3/TRBV12-4	TGTGCCAGCAGACCCGGGACAGATCCTTATGGCTACACCTTC	CASRPGTDPYGYTF
TRBJ2-7	many	NA	TRBV12-3/TRBV12-4	TGTGCCAGCAGTTTAATACGTCTGGATGACGAGCAGTACTTC	CASSLIRLDDEQYF
TRBJ1-1	NA	NA	TRBV28	TGTGCCAGCAGGGGCACTGAAGCTTTCTTT	CASRGTEAFF
TRBJ1-2	few	NA	TRBV3-1	TGTGCCAGCAGCCAAGTTTATAGACACTATGGCTACACCTTC	CASSQVYRHYGYTF
TRBJ2-7	many	NA	TRBV4-3	TGCGCCAGCAGCCAAGACACAAACGGCTACGAGCAGTACTTC	CASSQDTNGYEQYF
TRBJ2-4	NA	NA	TRBV7-2	TGTGCCAGCAGCTTAGAGTCGCGTGGCATTCAGTACTTC	CASSLESRGIQYF
TRBJ2-5	NA	TRBD2	TRBV5-1	TGCGCCAGCAATGGCGGGGGGCCACAAGAGACCCAGTACTTC	CASNGGGPQETQYF